Listed below are T cell receptor beta chains from one sample, sequenced in a study of T cells in Graves' hyperthyroidism and ophthalmopathy. A single record per CDR3 protein comes from TCRdb applying MiXCR to the multiplex PCR reads. The sample has about 400,000 distinct CDR3 sequences; about 14% are singletons. The specimen was blood. Receptors were obtained from a man between 18 and 35 years old with Graves' ophthalmopathy. Both conserved end residues are part of each CDR3.

v_call: TRBV2
cdr3_aa: CASGPSGYEQFF

v_call: TRBV6-5
cdr3_aa: CASSYSDPTEAFF

v_call: TRBV7-9
cdr3_aa: CASSTGQSLNGYTF

v_call: TRBV18
cdr3_aa: CASSPLGASSYEQYF

v_call: TRBV7-9
cdr3_aa: CTCGGALTGELFF

v_call: TRBV7-2
cdr3_aa: CASSLNHGTYEQYF

v_call: TRBV10-3
cdr3_aa: CATETGANTGELFF

v_call: TRBV11-1
cdr3_aa: CASSRSQGALSYGYTF

v_call: TRBV9
cdr3_aa: CASSLEGLAPSYEQYF

v_call: TRBV20-1
cdr3_aa: CSARDPSRSGAYEQYF

v_call: TRBV7-9
cdr3_aa: CASSNGDGRTDTQYF

v_call: TRBV6-5
cdr3_aa: CASSYASAPNTGELFF

v_call: TRBV20-1
cdr3_aa: CSAGTSGGATDTQYF

v_call: TRBV27
cdr3_aa: CASSLSRQGGEQYF

v_call: TRBV19
cdr3_aa: CASSVSQGLAGSEQFF